The clone carrying this T cell receptor beta chain was found once. With 6 bases clipped from V and 1 base from J, the junction kept 8 bases outside the gene matches. There are 16 residues in the CDR3. Germline V gives CDR1 MDHEN, CDR2 SYDVKM. The entry originates in a study of blood T cell repertoires in COVID-19. Authors' methods: Quantification of nucleated cells was approximated via reference gene primer amplification. Some clones are missing from TCRdb's copy, which holds only in-frame ones; the method was immunoSEQ multiplex PCR. V and J calls and clone size follow that table, whereas D and trimming were derived from the DNA. The sample holds about 43,000 clones, 86% seen once.

The chain uses TRBV28 and TRBJ2-7, with 11 bases aligning to TRBD2. This TCR was sampled from a man aged 60-69 years with active COVID-19. The source material was peripheral blood. The CDR3 region has the DNA TGTGCCAGCAGATCCCCGGGACTAGCGGTGTCCTACGAGCAGTACTTC. Translated: CASRSPGLAVSYEQYF.